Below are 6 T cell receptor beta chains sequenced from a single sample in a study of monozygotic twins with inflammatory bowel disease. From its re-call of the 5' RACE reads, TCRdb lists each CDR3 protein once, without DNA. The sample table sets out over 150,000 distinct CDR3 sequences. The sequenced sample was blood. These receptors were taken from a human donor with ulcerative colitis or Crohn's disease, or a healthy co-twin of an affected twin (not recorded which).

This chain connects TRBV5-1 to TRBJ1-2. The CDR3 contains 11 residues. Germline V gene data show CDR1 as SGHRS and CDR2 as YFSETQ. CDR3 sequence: CASSFFYGYTF.

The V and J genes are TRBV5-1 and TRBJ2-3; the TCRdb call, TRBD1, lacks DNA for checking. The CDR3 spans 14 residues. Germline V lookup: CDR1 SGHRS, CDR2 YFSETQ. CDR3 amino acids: CASSSGTPTDTQYF.

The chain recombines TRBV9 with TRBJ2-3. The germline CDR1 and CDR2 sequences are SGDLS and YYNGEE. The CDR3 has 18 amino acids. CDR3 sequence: CASSMSPTDLKRADTQYF.

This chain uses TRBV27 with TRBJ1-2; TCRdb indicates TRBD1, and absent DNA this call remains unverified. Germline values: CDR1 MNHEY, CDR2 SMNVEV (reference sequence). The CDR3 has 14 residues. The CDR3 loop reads CASSYRGRSYGYTF.

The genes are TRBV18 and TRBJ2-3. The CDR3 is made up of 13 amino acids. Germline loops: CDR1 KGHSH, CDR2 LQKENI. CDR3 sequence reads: CASSERHTDTQYF. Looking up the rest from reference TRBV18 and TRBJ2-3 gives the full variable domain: NAGVMQNPRHLVRRRGQEARLRCSPMKGHSHVYWYRQLPEEGLKFMVYLQKENIIDESGMPKERFSAEFPKEGPSILRIQQVVRGDSAAYFCASSERHTDTQYFGPGTRLTVL.

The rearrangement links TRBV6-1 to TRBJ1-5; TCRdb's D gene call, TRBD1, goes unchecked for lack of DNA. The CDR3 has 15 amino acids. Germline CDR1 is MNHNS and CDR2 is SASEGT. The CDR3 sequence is CASRMDRGSNQPQHF.